This entry lists 21 T cell receptor beta chains sequenced from one sample in a study of shared clonotypes between healthy human individuals. Repertoires were generated with immunoSEQ multiplex PCR, while TCRdb's copy carries only in-frame clones and drops some. The data contain about 1.1 million clones, about 80% of them singletons. The sample consisted of memory CD4+ T cells from PBMCs. Subset described: CD45RA-negative fraction. Receptor source: a young man in good health. Some clones in this sample may be carry-over from other donors' samples.

The chain uses TRBV28 and TRBJ1-3; D uncertain. Germline CDR1 is MDHEN and CDR2 is SYDVKM. The CDR3 consists of 14 residues. V lost 3 bases and J 0 bases, leaving 6 bases between the germline ends. The CDR3 DNA is TGTGCCAGCAGTTTTAGTTACTCTGGAAACACCATATATTTT. It yields the protein CASSFSYSGNTIYF. The variable domain in full, completed from reference TRBV28 and TRBJ1-3, reads DVKVTQSSRYLVKRTGEKVFLECVQDMDHENMFWYRQDPGLGLRLIYFSYDVKMKEKGDIPEGYSVSREKKERFSLILESASTNQTSMYLCASSFSYSGNTIYFGEGSWLTVV.

The genes are TRBV2 and TRBJ1-5; maybe TRBD1 (5 bases). CDR3 length: 14 amino acids. Germline-derived CDR1 and CDR2 are SNHLY and FYNNEI. V shed 4 bases and J shed 5 bases, with 12 bases lying between them. The CDR3 loop is CASSASAGHQPQHF. The CDR3 DNA reads TGTGCCAGCAGTGCCTCAGCGGGGCATCAGCCCCAGCATTTT.

The chain has TRBV7-6 and TRBJ2-5; TRBD1 is a possible D gene (5 bases). V shed 0 bases and J shed 5 bases, with 19 bases lying between them. The V gene's germline CDR1 is SGHVS and CDR2 FNYEAQ. The CDR3 contains 17 residues. The CDR3 loop is CASSLAQAGWAGETQYF. The CDR3 nucleotides are TGTGCCAGCAGCTTAGCGCAAGCTGGGTGGGCAGGGGAGACCCAGTACTTC.

The rearrangement uses TRBV28 and TRBJ2-2; D remains unclear. CDR3 size: 13 residues. Germline V lookup: CDR1 MDHEN, CDR2 SYDVKM. V lost 7 bases and J lost 2, with 8 bases in between. Here the CDR3 DNA reads TGTGCCAGCACCTTCACTAACACCGGGGAGCTGTTTTTT. Translating it yields CASTFTNTGELFF.

Here the CDR3 DNA reads TGTGCCAGCTCACCAGGGGGACAGGGGAGCACAGATACGCAGTATTTT. Residues: CASSPGGQGSTDTQYF. The chain joins TRBV18 to TRBJ2-3; 10 bases map to TRBD1. This CDR3 spans 16 amino acids. Germline-derived CDR1 and CDR2 are KGHSH and LQKENI. V trimming: 2 bases; J trimming: 0 bases; junction bases outside the gene matches: 2.

This clone was seen more than once but under ten times. The chain employs TRBV28 and TRBJ1-5, with TRBD1 identical over 8 bases. The CDR3 is 15 residues long. Germline CDR1 MDHEN, CDR2 SYDVKM. J was trimmed by 6 bases and V by 2 bases; bases with no gene match: 6. This chain's CDR3 is CASSLGGTGCQPQHF. The CDR3 DNA follows: TGTGCCAGCAGTTTAGGGGGGACAGGTTGTCAGCCCCAGCATTTT.

V and J are TRBV5-1 and TRBJ2-7, with 8 nucleotides matching TRBD1. This CDR3 has 15 residues. With V trimmed by 4 bases and J by 0 bases, 6 bases remained unmatched. The V gene's germline CDR1 is SGHRS and CDR2 YFSETQ. DNA for the CDR3: TGCGCCAGCAGCCCTCGGACAGGGCTCTCCTACGAGCAGTACTTC. This gives the protein CASSPRTGLSYEQYF. Using reference TRBV5-1 and TRBJ2-7 for the parts outside the CDR3, the full variable domain is KAGVTQTPRYLIKTRGQQVTLSCSPISGHRSVSWYQQTPGQGLQFLFEYFSETQRNKGNFPGRFSGRQFSNSRSEMNVSTLELGDSALYLCASSPRTGLSYEQYFGPGTRLTVT.

The sample holds a few counts of this clone. The CDR3 loop reads CASSLGVAGNDEQFF. CDR3 coding DNA: TGCGCCAGCAGCTTGGGGGTAGCGGGAAATGATGAGCAGTTCTTC. The rearrangement uses TRBV5-1 and TRBJ2-1, with 8 bases that match TRBD2. Germline V gene data show CDR1 as SGHRS and CDR2 as YFSETQ. Unmatched junction bases numbered 7, after V lost 0 bases and J lost 8 bases. The CDR3 extends over 15 amino acids.

The rearrangement joins TRBV5-1 to TRBJ1-1; maybe TRBD1 (5 bases). This CDR3 contains 16 residues. Trimming removed 4 bases from V and 2 bases from J, with 18 bases in between. Germline CDR1 SGHRS, CDR2 YFSETQ. CDR3 sequence: CASSLGVAGFNTEAFF. CDR3 DNA sequence: TGCGCCAGCAGCCTGGGGGTGGCGGGATTTAACACTGAAGCTTTCTTT.

The rearrangement links TRBV19 to TRBJ2-7; 10 nucleotides line up with TRBD2. V shed 5 bases and J 7 bases; nucleotides not matched to a gene: 5. The CDR3 has 13 residues. Germline V gene lookup returns CDR1 LNHDA and CDR2 SQIVND (reference sequence). CDR3 amino acids: CASSLRLAGEQYF. The CDR3 DNA is TGTGCCAGTAGTCTTCGACTAGCGGGTGAGCAGTACTTC.

The V gene is TRBV7-8, the J gene TRBJ1-2, with 7 bases that match TRBD1. CDR1 and CDR2 (germline): SGHVS, FQNEAQ. CDR3 length: 19 amino acids. Trimming cost V 5 bases and J 5 bases; bases outside gene matches: 23. The CDR3 spells CASSTRRGQRDLGGYGYTF. The CDR3 DNA sequence: TGTGCCAGCAGCACCCGTCGGGGACAGAGGGACTTGGGAGGGTATGGCTACACCTTC.

This clone was observed a handful of times. The gene calls are TRBV5-1 and TRBJ1-5, with TRBD1 identical over 7 bases. CDR1 is SGHRS, CDR2 YFSETQ, per germline. Trimming cost V 4 bases and J 3 bases; bases outside gene matches: 10. The CDR3 covers 16 residues. The CDR3 DNA is TGCGCCAGCAGCCCCGGCCCCGGGACAGACAATCAGCCCCAGCATTTT. Protein product: CASSPGPGTDNQPQHF. The full variable domain, completed using reference TRBV5-1 and TRBJ1-5, is KAGVTQTPRYLIKTRGQQVTLSCSPISGHRSVSWYQQTPGQGLQFLFEYFSETQRNKGNFPGRFSGRQFSNSRSEMNVSTLELGDSALYLCASSPGPGTDNQPQHFGDGTRLSIL.

Concerning this clone: This same CDR3 is encoded by further DNA sequences in the sample. The genes are TRBV9 and TRBJ1-5; TRBD1 might be the D (6 bases). The CDR3 is made up of 14 amino acids. Germline CDR1 reads SGDLS; CDR2 reads YYNGEE. Between the trimmed V and J ends, which lost 0 bases and 3 bases, there was a span of 7 bases. The CDR3 reads CASSVGDTNQPQHF. The CDR3 DNA follows: TGTGCCAGCAGCGTAGGGGACACCAATCAGCCCCAGCATTTT.

V and J are TRBV11-1 and TRBJ2-3; TRBD1 might be the D (6 bases). With 4 bases removed from V and 12 bases from J, the gap between germline ends came to 17 bases. Germline CDR1 SGHAT, CDR2 FQDESV (reference sequence). This CDR3 has 13 residues. As DNA, the CDR3 is TGTGCCAGCAGCTCACCCCCGGGACAAAGACAGTATTTT. It translates to CASSSPPGQRQYF.

This sequence joins TRBV7-2 and TRBJ2-1, with a tentative D call TRBD1 (6 bases). CDR3 size: 15 residues. Per germline, CDR1 SGHTA and CDR2 FQGNSA. Trimming pared 5 bases from V and 8 bases from J, leaving 19 bases between. This CDR3 reads CASSLRLDSRDEQFF. CDR3 nucleotide sequence: TGTGCCAGCAGCCTTAGGTTGGACAGTCGAGATGAGCAGTTCTTC.

V gene TRBV5-1 combines with J gene TRBJ2-7, with 9 bases lining up with TRBD1. V was clipped by 0 bases and J by 5 bases; unmatched bases: 6. Germline CDR1 SGHRS, CDR2 YFSETQ. This CDR3 is built from 15 residues. CDR3 protein: CASSLEGTGPDEQYF. The CDR3 coding sequence is TGCGCCAGCAGCTTGGAAGGGACAGGGCCCGACGAGCAGTACTTC.

The J gene is TRBJ2-7, the V gene TRBV9; weak D call: TRBD2 (8 bases). Trimming left V 4 bases short and J 4 bases short, with 21 bases between. This CDR3 is built from 16 residues. Germline V CDR1 and CDR2: SGDLS, YYNGEE. This CDR3 is CASSPRSIAGQYEQYF. In DNA form, the CDR3 reads TGTGCCAGCAGCCCCCGATCGATAGCGGGACAGTACGAGCAGTACTTC. Together with reference TRBV9 and TRBJ2-7, the CDR3 gives the full variable domain: DSGVTQTPKHLITATGQRVTLRCSPRSGDLSVYWYQQSLDQGLQFLIQYYNGEERAKGNILERFSAQQFPDLHSELNLSSLELGDSALYFCASSPRSIAGQYEQYFGPGTRLTVT.

The genes are TRBV7-6 and TRBJ2-5; D could derive from TRBD1 or TRBD2 (6 bases each). Germline V CDR1 and CDR2: SGHVS, FNYEAQ. The CDR3 is 14 amino acids. Trimming removed 5 bases from V and 4 bases from J, with 14 bases in between. CDR3 amino acids: CASSPRGLGETQYF. DNA of the CDR3: TGTGCCAGCAGCCCTCGGGGGCTGGGAGAGACCCAGTACTTC.

The V call is TRBV4-1, the J call TRBJ2-7; the D is unclear. Trimming removed 0 bases from V and 3 bases from J, with 12 bases in between. Per the germline V gene, CDR1 is MGHRA and CDR2 is YSYEKL. This CDR3 has 15 residues. The CDR3 DNA is TGCGCCAGCAGCCAAGATAGGAGCCTATTCTACGAGCAGTACTTC. Its protein product is CASSQDRSLFYEQYF.

V gene TRBV6-5 combines with J gene TRBJ2-7; D perhaps matches TRBD2 (5 bases). Germline V gene sequence: CDR1 MNHEY, CDR2 SVGAGI. There are 13 residues in the CDR3. The germline V and J ends were trimmed by 7 bases and 0 bases, with 10 bases remaining between them. The CDR3 DNA follows: TGTGCCAGCACCGGGGAGAGCTCCTACGAGCAGTACTTC. Translation: CASTGESSYEQYF.

The V gene is TRBV19, the J gene TRBJ2-3, with a possible D match to TRBD2 (5 bases). This CDR3 spans 12 amino acids. V lost 8 bases and J lost 6, with 12 bases in between. Germline V gene lookup returns CDR1 LNHDA and CDR2 SQIVND (reference sequence). DNA for the CDR3: TGTGCCAGTCGAGGGATTGGGGATACGCAGTATTTT. Its translation: CASRGIGDTQYF. The entire variable domain, with the rest obtained from reference TRBV19 and TRBJ2-3, is as follows: DGGITQSPKYLFRKEGQNVTLSCEQNLNHDAMYWYRQDPGQGLRLIYYSQIVNDFQKGDIAEGYSVSREKKESFPLTVTSAQKNPTAFYLCASRGIGDTQYFGPGTRLTVL.